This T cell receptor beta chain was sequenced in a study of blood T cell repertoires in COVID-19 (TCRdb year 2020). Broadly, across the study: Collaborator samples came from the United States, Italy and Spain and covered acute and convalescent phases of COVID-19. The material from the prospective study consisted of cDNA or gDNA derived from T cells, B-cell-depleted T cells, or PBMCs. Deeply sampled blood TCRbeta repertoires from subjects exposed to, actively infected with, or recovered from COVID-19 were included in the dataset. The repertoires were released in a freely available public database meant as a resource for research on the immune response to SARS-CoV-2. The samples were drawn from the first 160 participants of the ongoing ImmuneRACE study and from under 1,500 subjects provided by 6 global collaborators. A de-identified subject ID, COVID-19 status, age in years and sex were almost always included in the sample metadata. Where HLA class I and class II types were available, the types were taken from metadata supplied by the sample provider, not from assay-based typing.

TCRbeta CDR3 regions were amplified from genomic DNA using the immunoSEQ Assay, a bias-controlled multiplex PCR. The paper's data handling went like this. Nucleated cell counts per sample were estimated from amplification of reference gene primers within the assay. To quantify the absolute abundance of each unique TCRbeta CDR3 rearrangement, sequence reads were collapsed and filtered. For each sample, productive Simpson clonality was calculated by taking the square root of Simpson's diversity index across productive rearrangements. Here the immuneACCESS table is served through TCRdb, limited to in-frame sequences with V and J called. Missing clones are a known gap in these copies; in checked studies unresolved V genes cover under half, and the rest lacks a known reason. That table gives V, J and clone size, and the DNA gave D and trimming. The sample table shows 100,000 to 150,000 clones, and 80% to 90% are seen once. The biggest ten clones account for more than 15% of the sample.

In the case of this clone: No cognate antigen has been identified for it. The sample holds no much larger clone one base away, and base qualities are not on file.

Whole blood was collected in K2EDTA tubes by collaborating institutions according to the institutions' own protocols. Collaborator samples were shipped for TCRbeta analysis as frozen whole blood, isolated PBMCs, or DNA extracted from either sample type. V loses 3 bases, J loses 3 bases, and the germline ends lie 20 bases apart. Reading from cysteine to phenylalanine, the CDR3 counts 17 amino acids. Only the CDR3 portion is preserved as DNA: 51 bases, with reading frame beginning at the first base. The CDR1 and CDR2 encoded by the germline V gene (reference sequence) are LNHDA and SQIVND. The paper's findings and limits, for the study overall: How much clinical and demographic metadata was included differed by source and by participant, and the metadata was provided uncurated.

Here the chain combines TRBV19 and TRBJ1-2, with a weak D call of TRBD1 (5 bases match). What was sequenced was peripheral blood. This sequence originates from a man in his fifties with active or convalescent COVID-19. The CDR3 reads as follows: CASSIRARRAGDYGYTF. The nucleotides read TGTGCCAGTAGTATTAGAGCTCGTCGGGCGGGGGACTATGGCTACACCTTC.